This T cell receptor beta chain came from a study of T cell responses to AZD1222 COVID-19 vaccine. The repertoire was sequenced with immunoSEQ multiplex PCR; TCRdb's copy has only in-frame clones and lacks some. Of some 90,000 clones in the sample, around nine tenths were seen once. Points from the study as a whole: Rises in breadth and depth of Spike-specific TCRs came after two AZD1222 doses. Nearly half of spike-specific TCRs reportedly target unmutated variant regions. Repertoire sampling was restricted to post-peak T cell response timepoints. Vaccine-associated CD4 TCRs spanned spike, dominant at 160-218 and 743-854.

The CDR3 covers 13 residues. Trimming left V 0 bases short and J 1 base short, with 4 bases between. The germline V gene encodes CDR1 SGHRS and CDR2 YFSETQ. Concerning this clone: Its antigen is unknown.

The V call is TRBV5-1, the J call TRBJ1-2; D gene ambiguous. This receptor was taken from an adult in good health. The sample consisted of peripheral blood, taken on day 0 of AZD1222 vaccination. The CDR3: CASSLEGNYGYTF. CDR3 nucleotides: TGCGCCAGCAGCTTGGAGGGTAACTATGGCTACACCTTC.